This is a list of T cell receptor beta chains from one sample in a study of blood T cell repertoires in COVID-19. Sequencing was performed with immunoSEQ multiplex PCR; in TCRdb, only in-frame clones are kept and a portion is missing. Among 95,000 to 150,000 clones listed, about 81% were seen once. Sequencing was performed on peripheral blood. The receptors stem from a woman in her forties or fifties with acute or convalescent COVID-19. Each CDR3 is given with its conserved first and last residue. For some rows the clone size is stated as once, few or many, or as a class when expanded; others skip it.

V,J,size,CDR3
TRBV30,TRBJ1-4,NA,CAWSVMDSREKLFF
TRBV5-8,TRBJ2-2,NA,CASSPGTLNTGELFF
TRBV10-1,TRBJ1-1,NA,CASSESSTGTEAFF
TRBV24-1,TRBJ2-1,NA,CATSGPVGLPIF
TRBV18,TRBJ1-4,NA,CASSDRGIEKLFF
TRBV5-1,TRBJ1-3,NA,CASSLTNRASGNTIYF
TRBV5-6,TRBJ2-5,NA,CASSLRSGVYQETQYF
TRBV7-9,TRBJ1-6,NA,CASSAGTGETPLHF
TRBV9,TRBJ2-5,NA,CASSTSGGAGKETQYF
TRBV6-5,TRBJ2-7,NA,CASSYGARYEQYF
TRBV11-3,TRBJ2-2,NA,CASSAQGGTGELFF
TRBV7-9,TRBJ1-1,NA,CASSSSSGGWYTEAFF
TRBV5-1,TRBJ2-4,NA,CASSLASGSPKNIQYF
TRBV29-1,TRBJ2-1,NA,CSVEGLLVFHNEQFF
TRBV2,TRBJ1-1,NA,CASSEGRGLEAFF
TRBV2,TRBJ1-6,NA,CASGTGPQSPLHF
TRBV3-1/TRBV3-2,TRBJ2-3,NA,CASSQDRGDTQYF
TRBV7-3,TRBJ2-2,NA,CASGIRGGYTGELFF
TRBV29-1,TRBJ2-1,NA,CSVVTVVAPGQGPVSSYNEQFF
TRBV11-2,TRBJ1-3,few,CASSLIGLDTIYF
TRBV28,TRBJ1-5,NA,CASSLLTGGGQPQHF
TRBV20-1,TRBJ2-1,few,CSVGVGEQFF
TRBV27,TRBJ1-1,NA,CASTLSGTGHTEAFF
TRBV19,TRBJ1-5,NA,CASSKGRWGHQPQHF